The 26 T cell receptor beta chains given below trace back to one sample, sequenced in a study of CD8 T cells in ankylosing spondylitis (dated by TCRdb to about 2017). Library prep was done by 5' RACE. The sample was run on an Illumina HiSeq 2500. TCRdb passed the public sequencing reads through fastp at Q25 and MiXCR, retaining productive beta sequences. Each entry is one CDR3 protein sequence, shown with its most common DNA and genes. In all, the sample holds about 39,000 distinct CDR3 sequences, and about 4% of those were seen once. Clones ranked in the top ten supply 4% to 4.5% of the sample. Sequenced: blood, either unsorted or a sorted T cell fraction (not recorded which). All receptors derive from a female donor with ankylosing spondylitis or in good health (not recorded which).

This clonotype was recorded at least ten times. The rearrangement uses TRBV21-1 and TRBJ2-7; the DNA was not compared with TRBD1, the D call given in the table. TRBV21-1 is tagged as a pseudogene. This CDR3 contains 13 residues. In DNA, the CDR3 is TGTGCGCGCACCCTCGACGGCTCCTACGAGCAGTACTTC. Amino acid sequence: CARTLDGSYEQYF.

This clonotype was seen many times. The chain has TRBV9 and TRBJ2-5, with D possibly being TRBD1 (6 bases). The CDR3 extends over 14 amino acids. From germline, CDR1 is SGDLS and CDR2 YYNGEE. The V end was cut by 2 bases, the J end by 7 bases, with 15 bases between. CDR3 amino acids: CASSVGHEVGTQYF. CDR3 sequence (DNA): TGTGCCAGCAGCGTGGGACACGAAGTCGGGACCCAGTACTTC. Together with reference TRBV9 and TRBJ2-5, the CDR3 gives the full variable domain: DSGVTQTPKHLITATGQRVTLRCSPRSGDLSVYWYQQSLDQGLQFLIQYYNGEERAKGNILERFSAQQFPDLHSELNLSSLELGDSALYFCASSVGHEVGTQYFGPGTRLLVL.

The table lists this clonotype with many counts. The chain is built from TRBV9 and TRBJ2-5, with 10 bases aligning to TRBD2. With V trimmed by 0 bases and J by 5 bases, 7 bases remained unmatched. The CDR3 is 16 amino acids. The germline V gene has CDR1 SGDLS and CDR2 YYNGEE. CDR3 DNA: TGTGCCAGCAGCGTAGCAGCGGGGGGGCTGGATGAGACCCAGTACTTC. Its translation: CASSVAAGGLDETQYF.

The V gene is TRBV9, the J gene TRBJ2-6; unclear D gene. Trimming shortened V by 4 bases and J by 4 bases, and 12 bases separated the two germline ends. From germline, CDR1 is SGDLS and CDR2 YYNGEE. CDR3 length: 15 amino acids. The CDR3: CASSPSVTGANVLTF. The CDR3 DNA reads TGTGCCAGCAGCCCCTCCGTGACCGGGGCCAACGTCCTGACTTTC.

This clonotype was found many times. This rearrangement joins TRBV9 to TRBJ1-1, with D possibly being TRBD1 (6 bases). The germline gives CDR1 SGDLS, CDR2 YYNGEE. The CDR3 extends over 16 amino acids. The germline V and J ends were trimmed by 2 bases and 2 bases, with 16 bases remaining between them. The CDR3 region is CASSVLSRTVNTEAFF. CDR3 DNA sequence: TGTGCCAGCAGCGTTTTGAGCCGGACAGTCAACACTGAAGCTTTCTTT.

At least ten counts were recorded for this clonotype. The rearrangement uses TRBV9 and TRBJ2-1; tentatively, D is TRBD1 (5 bases). The germline CDR1 and CDR2 sequences are SGDLS and YYNGEE. CDR3 size: 13 residues. Trimming removed 2 bases from V and 7 bases from J, with 10 bases in between. The CDR3 loop reads CASSVGAVNEQFF. CDR3 DNA: TGTGCCAGCAGCGTTGGGGCGGTTAATGAGCAGTTCTTC.

This clonotype has ten or more counts. This chain links TRBV9 with TRBJ2-3; D may be TRBD2 (5 bases). The CDR3 loop spans 13 amino acids. CDR1 and CDR2 from the germline V gene are SGDLS and YYNGEE. Deletions cut 4 bases from V and 4 bases from J, with 10 bases between. The chain's CDR3 is CASSLGGPDTQYF. CDR3 coding DNA: TGTGCCAGCAGCCTAGGAGGCCCAGATACGCAGTATTTT.

This clonotype appeared many times. The chain joins TRBV9 to TRBJ2-2; the D call may be TRBD1 or TRBD2 (5 bases each). Germline CDR1 reads SGDLS; CDR2 reads YYNGEE. V lost 5 bases and J 0 bases, leaving 14 bases between the germline ends. The CDR3 sequence is 16 residues long. The CDR3 bases are TGTGCCAGCAGTGAGGGCGGACAAGCGAACACCGGGGAGCTGTTTTTT. It codes for CASSEGGQANTGELFF.

J is TRBJ2-3 and V is TRBV9; D gene uncertain. This CDR3 is built from 16 residues. Germline V gives CDR1 SGDLS, CDR2 YYNGEE. Trimming pared 0 bases from V and 0 bases from J, leaving 11 bases between. The CDR3 spells CASSVGSRISTDTQYF. The DNA for the CDR3 is TGTGCCAGCAGCGTAGGTAGCAGGATTAGCACAGATACGCAGTATTTT.

This clonotype was seen repeatedly, ten times or more. The rearrangement links TRBV9 to TRBJ1-6, with D perhaps matching TRBD1 (6 bases). The V end lost 4 bases, the J end lost 5 bases, and 10 bases lay between the germline ends. Germline values: CDR1 SGDLS, CDR2 YYNGEE. This CDR3 region has 14 residues. CDR3 DNA sequence: TGTGCCAGCAGCCCCCGACAGGATAATTCACCCCTCCACTTT. Residues: CASSPRQDNSPLHF.

This clonotype was found many times. This chain connects TRBV9 to TRBJ2-7; 13 positions agree with TRBD2. The V gene's germline CDR1 is SGDLS and CDR2 YYNGEE. The CDR3 spans 16 residues. The V and J ends lost 3 bases and 7 bases, in that order; junction bases with no gene match: 10. The CDR3 DNA reads TGTGCCAGCAGCGCTGATACTAGCGGGGGGGCAGAGGAGCAGTACTTC. It is translated as CASSADTSGGAEEQYF.

This clonotype showed up many times. V usage is TRBV9 and J usage is TRBJ2-7; D is possibly TRBD2 (5 bases). CDR1 and CDR2 from the germline V gene are SGDLS and YYNGEE. The CDR3 is 13 amino acids. The V end lost 4 bases, the J end lost 6 bases, and 14 bases lay between the germline ends. CDR3 sequence (DNA): TGTGCCAGCAGCCTCACGCGAGGGAGCGAGCAGTACTTC. Its translation: CASSLTRGSEQYF.

This chain uses TRBV9 with TRBJ2-7; the match to TRBD1 covers 10 bases. Germline CDR1 SGDLS, CDR2 YYNGEE. The junction had 6 bases not matched to a gene; V was cut back by 0 bases and J by 3 bases. CDR3 length: 16 amino acids. CDR3 coding DNA: TGTGCCAGCAGCGTAGGGGTGACAGGGGGCCGCTACGAGCAGTACTTC. Amino acid sequence: CASSVGVTGGRYEQYF.

By share, this clonotype ranks as medium-sized. The chain carries TRBV9 and TRBJ2-7; D is uncertain. The germline V gene has CDR1 SGDLS and CDR2 YYNGEE. The CDR3 runs to 14 residues. Deletions cut 0 bases from V and 6 bases from J, with 13 bases between. CDR3 loop: CASSVGSLSGEQYF. In DNA, the CDR3 is TGTGCCAGCAGCGTAGGGTCCCTATCCGGCGAGCAGTACTTC.

This clonotype has a count of ten or more. The rearrangement joins TRBV9 to TRBJ2-7; 9 bases line up with TRBD2. V gave up 0 bases and J gave up 6 bases; unmatched junction bases: 4. The germline CDR1 and CDR2 sequences are SGDLS and YYNGEE. CDR3 length: 14 residues. The CDR3, as DNA: TGTGCCAGCAGCGTAGGCGGGGGGGACTCCGAGCAGTACTTC. The encoded protein is CASSVGGGDSEQYF. Filled out from reference TRBV9 and TRBJ2-7, the complete variable domain reads DSGVTQTPKHLITATGQRVTLRCSPRSGDLSVYWYQQSLDQGLQFLIQYYNGEERAKGNILERFSAQQFPDLHSELNLSSLELGDSALYFCASSVGGGDSEQYFGPGTRLTVT.

The table lists this clonotype with many counts. This rearrangement joins TRBV9 to TRBJ2-7; 9 positions match TRBD2. V was pared by 4 bases and J by 2 bases, with 10 bases of the junction left unmatched. CDR3 length: 16 amino acids. Looked up from germline, CDR1 is SGDLS and CDR2 is YYNGEE. CDR3 nucleotides: TGTGCCAGCAGCCCAGTTAGCGGGGGTAGTACCTACGAGCAGTACTTC. It yields the protein CASSPVSGGSTYEQYF.

This clonotype was seen many times. The chain uses TRBV9 and TRBJ2-7; 13 bases fit TRBD2. The CDR3 is 14 amino acids. The V gene's germline CDR1 is SGDLS and CDR2 YYNGEE. With V trimmed by 3 bases and J by 4 bases, 1 base remained unmatched. CDR3 sequence: CASSATSGGYEQYF. In DNA form, the CDR3 reads TGTGCCAGCAGCGCGACTAGCGGGGGGTACGAGCAGTACTTC.

The chain employs TRBV5-3 and TRBJ2-3; 7 positions match TRBD1. TRBV5-3 is given ORF status, its function remaining uncertain. Unmatched junction bases numbered 16, after V lost 1 base and J lost 2 bases. This CDR3 is 19 amino acids long. The CDR3 protein is CARSLSTGVRIEATDTQYF. DNA of the CDR3: TGTGCCAGAAGCTTGTCCACAGGGGTCCGAATTGAGGCCACAGATACGCAGTATTTT.

Many counts were recorded for this clonotype. This chain's CDR3 is CASSGDLRTLEQYF. In nucleotides, the CDR3 is TGTGCCAGCAGCGGGGACCTGCGAACGCTCGAGCAGTACTTC. The chain employs TRBV9 and TRBJ2-7; D tentatively fits TRBD1 or TRBD2 (5 bases each). CDR1 and CDR2 from the germline V gene are SGDLS and YYNGEE. The germline V and J ends were trimmed by 3 bases and 6 bases, with 16 bases remaining between them. The CDR3 covers 14 residues.

The chain couples TRBV9 to TRBJ1-1, with D perhaps matching TRBD1 (5 bases). V was cut by 3 bases and J by 6 bases, with 18 bases left in between. Per the germline V gene, CDR1 is SGDLS and CDR2 is YYNGEE. The CDR3 covers 15 residues. CDR3 DNA sequence: TGTGCCAGCAGCGCCGGGCCGACAGTTAAGGCTGAAGCTTTCTTT. It is translated as CASSAGPTVKAEAFF.

In its sample, this clonotype was seen many times. V and J are TRBV9 and TRBJ1-2; D perhaps matches TRBD1 (6 bases). Trimming cost V 4 bases and J 4 bases, with 17 bases left between them. The germline gives CDR1 SGDLS, CDR2 YYNGEE. CDR3 length: 15 amino acids. For the CDR3, the DNA is TGTGCCAGCAGCCTTACCGACAGGACTATCTATGGCTACACCTTC. Its translation: CASSLTDRTIYGYTF.

This clonotype was counted ten times or more. The J gene is TRBJ2-3, the V gene TRBV9; 8 nucleotides line up with TRBD2. Unmatched junction bases numbered 7, after V lost 0 bases and J lost 4 bases. This CDR3 is built from 16 residues. Per germline, CDR1 SGDLS and CDR2 YYNGEE. CDR3 coding DNA: TGTGCCAGCAGCGTAGCTCCCGGGGGGGCCGCAGATACGCAGTATTTT. Its protein product is CASSVAPGGAADTQYF.

This clonotype was observed at least ten times. The chain joins TRBV9 to TRBJ2-2, with 13 bases matching TRBD2. After removal of 6 bases from V and 5 bases from J, the junction contained 10 bases not matched to a gene. Germline V lookup: CDR1 SGDLS, CDR2 YYNGEE. The CDR3 covers 17 residues. CDR3: CASTRLAGGARTGELFF. The CDR3 region has the DNA TGTGCCAGCACGCGACTAGCGGGGGGCGCGAGGACCGGGGAGCTGTTTTTT.

V gene TRBV9 combines with J gene TRBJ2-4; D possibly corresponds to TRBD1 (5 bases). CDR1 and CDR2 from the germline V gene are SGDLS and YYNGEE. Trimming removed 4 bases at V and 12 bases at J, with 14 bases between. There are 12 residues in the CDR3. The DNA of the CDR3 is TGTGCCAGCAGCTCGCCAGGGTCGAGTCAGTACTTC. This sequence encodes CASSSPGSSQYF. The complete variable domain, with remaining parts taken from reference TRBV9 and TRBJ2-4, reads DSGVTQTPKHLITATGQRVTLRCSPRSGDLSVYWYQQSLDQGLQFLIQYYNGEERAKGNILERFSAQQFPDLHSELNLSSLELGDSALYFCASSSPGSSQYFGAGTRLSVL.

This clonotype was observed many times. This chain uses TRBV5-6 with TRBJ1-1; 12 bases fit TRBD1. Germline V gene data show CDR1 as SGHDT and CDR2 as YYEEEE. Trimming at V came to 5 bases and at J to 1 base, leaving 3 bases not matched to a gene. The CDR3 has 15 residues. CDR3 protein: CASRGDRGPNTEAFF. The DNA for the CDR3 is TGTGCCAGCAGGGGGGACAGGGGGCCGAACACTGAAGCTTTCTTT.

This clonotype appeared many times. This chain uses TRBV9 with TRBJ1-3; 7 bases match TRBD1. CDR3 length equals 16 residues. Germline CDR1 SGDLS, CDR2 YYNGEE. The V gene end was trimmed by 3 bases and the J gene end by 0 bases; junction bases not matched to a gene: 6. The CDR3 region is CASSETGAVSGNTIYF. Written as DNA, the CDR3 is TGTGCCAGCAGCGAAACAGGGGCAGTCTCTGGAAACACCATATATTTT.